Listed below are T cell receptor beta chains from one sample, sequenced in a study of a mutant IDH1 vaccine in newly diagnosed glioma. For these receptors, no antigen is known. TCRdb's copy holds only in-frame clones and misses some; the assay was immunoSEQ multiplex PCR. The sample yields approximately 25,000 clones, about 77% seen once. This specimen consisted of PBMCs, obtained from a glioma patient whose treatment included an IDH1 peptide vaccine. These TCRs come from a woman under 30 with glioma. CDR3s include the opening cysteine and the closing phenylalanine or tryptophan. Size values are once, few and many counts, or a class for expanded clones, and some rows have none.

J | V | size | CDR3
TRBJ1-1 | TRBV30 | few | CAWSVIGEAFF
TRBJ1-2 | TRBV5-1 | NA | CASSLDWGTNYGYTF
TRBJ2-2 | TRBV4-1 | once | CASSPTSGTPNTGELFF
TRBJ2-3 | TRBV29-1 | NA | CSFYSRGARTQYF
TRBJ2-1 | TRBV5-1 | NA | CASGSGRSIANEQFF
TRBJ1-2 | TRBV30 | few | CAGGGVNYGYTF
TRBJ1-1 | TRBV6-1 | NA | CASSARDRGNTEAFF
TRBJ1-3 | TRBV5-1 | NA | CASSLGTISSGNTIYF
TRBJ1-2 | TRBV2 | NA | CASSPRGDRDLYGYTF
TRBJ1-1 | TRBV6-4 | few | CASSEQGGNTEAFF
TRBJ2-1 | TRBV5-1 | NA | CASSLDQTRDEQFF
TRBJ2-7 | TRBV25-1 | few | CASSSPPATQGANEQYF
TRBJ2-6 | TRBV11-2 | NA | CASSSGSGANVLTF
TRBJ1-2 | TRBV7-2 | NA | CASSLLTGDYGYTF
TRBJ1-2 | TRBV2 | NA | CATRGQENYGYTF
TRBJ2-7 | TRBV5-1 | NA | CASSEPSGRVRNEQYF
TRBJ2-3 | TRBV7-8 | NA | CASSPRTSGGTDTQYF
TRBJ2-2 | TRBV19 | few | CASKENTGELFF
TRBJ2-1 | TRBV9 | NA | CASTSAGAYNEQFF
NA | TRBV29-1 | NA | CSASDRGASYEQYF
TRBJ1-5 | TRBV6-4 | NA | CASSEVGGSQPQHF
TRBJ2-1 | TRBV7-9 | NA | CASSARLAGYNNEQFF
TRBJ2-1 | TRBV7-2 | NA | CASSSWTWGVF
TRBJ1-1 | TRBV10-3 | few | CAIRGQGKDTEAFF
TRBJ2-5 | TRBV7-9 | NA | CASSRDGKAQYF
NA | TRBV6-5 | NA | CAIKPGASGTYEQYF
TRBJ2-5 | TRBV6-5 | NA | CASSLLGPQETQYF
TRBJ2-2 | TRBV9 | few | CASSPRGGANTGELFF
TRBJ1-2 | TRBV29-1 | NA | CSGGDSLNYGYTF